This TCR beta chain was obtained from a study of T-cell reconstitution after alpha-beta-depleted transplantation in children. Study outcomes and limitations: From surviving recipient T cells and thymic progenitors came the high day-60 TCRbeta diversity observed in some patients.

The length of the CDR3 is 16 residues. Trimming removed 2 bases from V and 0 bases from J, with 10 bases in between. The V gene's germline CDR1 is MNHEY and CDR2 SVGAGI. This clonotype was picked up a small number of times. The antigen remains undetermined. It was with unique molecular identifiers that the TCRbeta library was prepared. TCRdb redid the calling of the PCR reads with MiXCR, one entry per CDR3 protein. The sample carries about 100,000 distinct CDR3 sequences, 7% to 8% recorded once. The sample in question was PBMCs, obtained before TCRalphabeta/CD19-depleted stem cell transplant. The source of this sequence is a boy aged 2 to 10 with acute lymphoblastic leukemia, due to receive a stem cell transplant. The chain combines TRBV6-5 with TRBJ2-2; D is ambiguous. The CDR3 DNA is TGTGCCAGCAGTTACACCGAAATCCCGAACACCGGGGAGCTGTTTTTT. This codes for CASSYTEIPNTGELFF.